This TCR beta chain was sequenced during a study of shared clonotypes between healthy human individuals. Overall study findings and caveats: Sampling covered nothing but blood. Tissue TCR repertoires likely differ from those found in blood. Despite large depth, sorted-subset datasets appeared incompletely sequenced.

As regards this clone: What it recognizes is unknown.

The germline V gene encodes CDR1 SGHNT and CDR2 YYREEE (reference sequence). The CDR3 sequence is 15 residues long. V was cut by 4 bases and J by 1 base, with 14 bases left in between. Data came from immunoSEQ multiplex PCR; TCRdb stores just in-frame clones and leaves some out. The sample carries 2 million to 2.5 million clones, over 85% recorded once. Naive CD8 cells lacked CD45RO, underwent positive selection for CCR7 and left out terminally differentiated effector memory CD45RA+ cells. The sample consisted of naive CD8+ T cells sorted from blood. The TCR was taken from a man aged 18 to 29 in good health. The rearrangement uses TRBV5-4 and TRBJ1-1, with D perhaps matching TRBD1 (5 bases). CDR3 loop: CASSETGLTNTEAFF. The CDR3 DNA follows: TGTGCCAGCAGCGAGACGGGACTTACGAACACTGAAGCTTTCTTT.